This T cell receptor (beta chain) was observed in a study of T cells in Graves' hyperthyroidism and ophthalmopathy. Looking at the study overall: Peripheral blood collection took place at initial diagnosis, before any treatment.

It was considered stable Graves' hyperthyroidism when ophthalmopathy did not progress within 18 months. Newly diagnosed hyperthyroidism patients aged 18 to 65 years had disease lasting under 2 months. As to this clonotype: The antigen remains unidentified.

The study's findings and limits: Ophthalmopathy got predicted by the model a median 6.5 months before its onset.

From RNA transcripts, TCR beta CDR3 regions were amplified. A set of HTBI primers served as the primers for a first-round RT-PCR of the TCR CDR3. TCRdb independently ran MiXCR on the multiplex PCR reads; one entry per CDR3 protein. Among a few hundred thousand distinct CDR3 sequences listed, approximately 14% were seen once. This CDR3 region has 16 residues. Germline assignment: CDR1 SGHDT and CDR2 YYEEEE. Trimming cost V 4 bases and J 3 bases, with 19 bases left between them. This rearrangement joins TRBV5-6 to TRBJ1-2; perhaps TRBD1 as D (6 bases). The sequence was obtained from a young woman with Graves' hyperthyroidism. Sequencing used blood. CDR3: CASSRYREFEDYGYTF. The CDR3 DNA sequence: TGTGCCAGCAGCAGGTACAGGGAATTCGAGGACTATGGCTACACCTTC.